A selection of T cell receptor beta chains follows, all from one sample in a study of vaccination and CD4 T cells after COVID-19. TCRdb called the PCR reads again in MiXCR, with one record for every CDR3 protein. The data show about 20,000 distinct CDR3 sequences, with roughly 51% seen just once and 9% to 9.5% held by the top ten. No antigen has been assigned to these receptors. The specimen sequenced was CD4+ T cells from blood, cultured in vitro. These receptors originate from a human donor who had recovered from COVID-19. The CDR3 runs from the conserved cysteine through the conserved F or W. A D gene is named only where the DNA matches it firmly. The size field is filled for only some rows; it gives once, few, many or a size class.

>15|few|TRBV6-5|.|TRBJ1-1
CASSYQGGGNTEAFF
TGTGCCAGCAGTTACCAAGGGGGGGGGAACACTGAAGCTTTCTTT
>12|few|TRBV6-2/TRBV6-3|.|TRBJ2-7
CASRDSRYEQYF
TGTGCCAGCAGGGACAGCCGTTACGAGCAGTACTTC
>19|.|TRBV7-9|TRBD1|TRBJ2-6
CASSRRGQGARNGANVLTF
TGTGCCAGCAGCCGACGGGGACAGGGGGCGCGAAACGGGGCCAACGTCCTGACTTTC
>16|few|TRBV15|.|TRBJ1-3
CATSRDLRNSGNTIYF
TGTGCCACCAGCAGAGATCTCCGCAACTCTGGAAACACCATATATTTT
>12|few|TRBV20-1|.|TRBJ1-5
CSANYRNQPQHF
TGCAGTGCTAACTACAGGAATCAGCCCCAGCATTTT
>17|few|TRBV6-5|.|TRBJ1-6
CASSYALGSSYNSPLHF
TGTGCCAGCAGTTACGCCTTGGGGAGCTCCTATAATTCACCCCTCCACTTT
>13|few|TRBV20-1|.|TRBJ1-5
CSAGGKGHQPQHF
TGCAGTGCTGGGGGGAAGGGCCACCAGCCCCAGCATTTT
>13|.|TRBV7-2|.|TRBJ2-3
CASSPPSTDTQYF
TGTGCCAGCAGCCCCCCAAGCACAGATACGCAGTATTTT
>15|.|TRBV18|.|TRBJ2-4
CASSPRGSDKNIQYF
TGTGCCAGCTCACCACGAGGGAGTGACAAAAACATTCAGTACTTC
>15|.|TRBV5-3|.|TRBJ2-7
CARSLPAGGSYEQYF
TGTGCCAGAAGCCTCCCGGCAGGGGGGTCCTACGAGCAGTACTTC
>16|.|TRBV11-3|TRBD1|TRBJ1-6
CASSSGGPGGGSPLHF
TGTGCCAGCAGCTCCGGTGGGCCAGGGGGCGGTTCACCCCTCCACTTT
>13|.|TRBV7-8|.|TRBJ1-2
CASSPRQPYGYTF
TGTGCCAGCAGCCCCCGACAACCCTATGGCTACACCTTC
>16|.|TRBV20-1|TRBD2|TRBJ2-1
CSARALGRGAYNEQFF
TGCAGTGCTAGAGCCCTGGGGCGGGGGGCCTACAATGAGCAGTTCTTC
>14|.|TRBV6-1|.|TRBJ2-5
CASSVRLYQETQYF
TGTGCCAGCAGTGTTCGGTTGTACCAAGAGACCCAGTACTTC
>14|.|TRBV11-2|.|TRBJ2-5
CASSPHLDKETQYF
TGTGCCAGCAGCCCCCACCTAGACAAAGAGACCCAGTACTTC
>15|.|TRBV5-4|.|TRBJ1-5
CASSLGGDSNQPQHF
TGTGCCAGCAGCTTGGGAGGTGATAGCAATCAGCCCCAGCATTTT
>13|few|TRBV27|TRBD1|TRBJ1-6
CATSNTGDSPLHF
TGTGCCACCTCCAACACAGGGGACTCACCCCTCCACTTT
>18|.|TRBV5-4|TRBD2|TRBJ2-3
CASSDGRLAGPPTDTQYF
TGTGCCAGCAGCGACGGCAGACTAGCGGGTCCCCCCACAGATACGCAGTATTTT
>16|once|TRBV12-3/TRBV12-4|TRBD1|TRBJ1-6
CASSLATNRGPSPLHF
TGTGCCAGCAGTTTAGCGACGAACAGGGGTCCTTCACCCCTCCACTTT
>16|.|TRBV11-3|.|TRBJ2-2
CASSLGTFENTGELFF
TGTGCCAGCAGCTTAGGGACATTTGAGAACACCGGGGAGCTGTTTTTT
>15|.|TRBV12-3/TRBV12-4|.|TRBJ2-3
CASSFGGNAADTQYF
TGTGCCAGCAGTTTTGGAGGAAACGCCGCAGATACGCAGTATTTT
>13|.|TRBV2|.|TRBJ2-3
CASTGWQSDTQYF
TGTGCCAGCACCGGATGGCAATCAGATACGCAGTATTTT
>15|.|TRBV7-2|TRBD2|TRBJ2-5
CASSRGGRGGETQYF
TGTGCCAGCAGCCGGGGGGGGCGGGGCGGAGAGACCCAGTACTTC
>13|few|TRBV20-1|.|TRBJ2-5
CSARRQFQETQYF
TGCAGTGCTAGACGTCAGTTCCAAGAGACCCAGTACTTC
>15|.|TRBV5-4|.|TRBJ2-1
CASSSGGLLGDEQFF
TGTGCCAGCAGCTCGGGCGGACTCCTGGGCGATGAGCAGTTCTTC
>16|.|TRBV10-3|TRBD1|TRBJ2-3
CAISEIRDRGTDTQYF
TGTGCCATCAGTGAGATTCGGGACAGGGGGACAGATACGCAGTATTTT